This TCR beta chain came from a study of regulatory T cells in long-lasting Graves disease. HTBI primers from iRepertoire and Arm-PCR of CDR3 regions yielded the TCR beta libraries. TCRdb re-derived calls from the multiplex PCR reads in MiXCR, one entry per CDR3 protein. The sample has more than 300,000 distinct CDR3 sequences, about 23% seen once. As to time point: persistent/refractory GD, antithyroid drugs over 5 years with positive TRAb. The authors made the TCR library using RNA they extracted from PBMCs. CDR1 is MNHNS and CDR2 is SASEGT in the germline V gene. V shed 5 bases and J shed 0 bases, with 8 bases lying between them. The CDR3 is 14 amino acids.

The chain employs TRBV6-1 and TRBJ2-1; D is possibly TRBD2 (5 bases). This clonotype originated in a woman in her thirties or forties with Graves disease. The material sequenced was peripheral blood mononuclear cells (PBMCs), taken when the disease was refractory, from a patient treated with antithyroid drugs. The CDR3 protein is CASSTSNSYNEQFF. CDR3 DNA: TGTGCCAGCAGTACTAGTAACTCCTACAATGAGCAGTTCTTC.